This T cell receptor (beta chain) is drawn from a study of blood T cell repertoires in COVID-19. The CDR3 consists of 15 residues. Germline V lookup: CDR1 MNHEY, CDR2 SVGAGI. Deletions cut 0 bases from V and 2 bases from J, with 11 bases between. The repertoire was sequenced with immunoSEQ multiplex PCR; TCRdb's copy has only in-frame clones and lacks some. In the table there are about 370,000 clones, around 91% of which are singletons. The cohort comprised adults aged roughly 18 to 100 years residing in 20 to 30 US areas. Concerning this clone itself: Additional DNA sequences in this sample encode the identical CDR3.

The clonotype comes from a man aged 18 to 30 who had recovered from COVID-19. The chain has TRBV6-5 and TRBJ2-7; TRBD2 is a possible D gene (6 bases). Sequencing used PBMCs or T cells enriched from blood (not recorded which). CDR3 protein: CASSYSGSSPYEQYF. In DNA, the CDR3 is TGTGCCAGCAGTTACTCCGGGAGTAGTCCCTACGAGCAGTACTTC.